This TCR beta chain was sequenced during a study of shared clonotypes between healthy human individuals. Looking at the study overall: Contributing individuals were a couple of females and a few males aged 18 to 49.

Overall study results and limits: Sampling covered nothing but blood. Tissue TCR repertoires likely differ from those found in blood.

With respect to this clone: The antigen is not known.

Unsorted samples relied on roughly 99 million PBMCs, which served as the source of genomic DNA. The repertoire was sequenced with immunoSEQ multiplex PCR; TCRdb's copy has only in-frame clones and lacks some. The repertoire includes about 470,000 clones, around 79% of them detected once, and around 14% sits in the top ten. CDR1 is GTSNPN and CDR2 is SVGIG in the germline V gene (reference sequence). This CDR3 is built from 15 residues. The V gene end was trimmed by 6 bases and the J gene end by 5 bases; junction bases not matched to a gene: 10. The sequenced material came from PBMCs. This TCR was sampled from a middle-aged woman in good health. Some clones in this sample may be carry-over from other donors' samples. This sequence joins TRBV30 and TRBJ2-5; 12 bases fit TRBD2. CDR3 region: CACSLAGGLSETQYF. CDR3 bases: TGTGCCTGTTCTCTAGCGGGAGGGCTTTCGGAGACCCAGTACTTC.